One sample yielded the 18 T cell receptor beta chains listed below, sequenced in a study of technical replicates of blood from several donors. Clones were read by immunoSEQ multiplex PCR, and TCRdb kept only the in-frame ones, dropping some. This repertoire shows approximately 59,000 clones, approximately 83% found once; its top ten account for about 5.5%. The source material was PBMCs. All receptors come from a human donor in good health. Some clones in this sample may be carry-over from other donors' samples.

The chain is built from TRBV19 and TRBJ1-1, with 9 bases that match TRBD1. The CDR3 sequence is 17 residues long. V gave up 4 bases and J gave up 1 base; unmatched junction bases: 10. The germline gives CDR1 LNHDA, CDR2 SQIVND (reference sequence). CDR3: CASSNPMDRGANTEAFF. The DNA for the CDR3 is TGTGCCAGTAGTAACCCGATGGACAGGGGTGCGAACACTGAAGCTTTCTTT.

The CDR3 DNA sequence: TGTGCCAGCATCTTGGACAGGGCAGACACTGAAGCTTTCTTT. It translates to CASILDRADTEAFF. The gene calls are TRBV6-1 and TRBJ1-1; 8 bases align to TRBD1. With V trimmed by 7 bases and J by 3 bases, 7 bases remained unmatched. Germline V lookup: CDR1 MNHNS, CDR2 SASEGT. The CDR3 consists of 14 residues.

J is TRBJ1-2 and V is TRBV7-2; no definite D call. Germline assignment: CDR1 SGHTA and CDR2 FQGNSA. CDR3 length equals 14 residues. V dropped 1 base and J dropped 0 bases, with 6 bases sitting between them. The CDR3 DNA sequence: TGTGCCAGCAGCTTAGATACAGCTAACTATGGCTACACCTTC. Its translation is CASSLDTANYGYTF.

The chain couples TRBV11-3 to TRBJ1-1; maybe TRBD1 (6 bases). Germline CDR1 is SGHNT and CDR2 is YENEEA. Trimming pared 5 bases from V and 13 bases from J, leaving 20 bases between. This CDR3 comprises 13 residues. CDR3 loop: CASSSISTGKVFF. Here the CDR3 DNA reads TGTGCCAGCAGCAGTATTTCGACAGGAAAAGTTTTCTTT.

This chain links TRBV15 with TRBJ2-3, with 9 bases that match TRBD1. The V gene end was trimmed by 1 base and the J gene end by 6 bases; junction bases not matched to a gene: 5. From germline, CDR1 is LNHNV and CDR2 YYDKDF (reference sequence). The CDR3 is made up of 15 amino acids. The CDR3 coding sequence is TGTGCCACCAGCAGAGGGGGACAGGGTTCGGATACGCAGTATTTT. Protein sequence: CATSRGGQGSDTQYF.

The chain uses TRBV15 and TRBJ2-7; 7 bases agree with TRBD2. V was pared by 0 bases and J by 0 bases, with 2 bases of the junction left unmatched. Germline lookup yields CDR1 LNHNV and CDR2 YYDKDF (reference sequence). The length of the CDR3 is 15 residues. CDR3 bases: TGTGCCACCAGCAGAGAGGGGGGGAGCTCCTACGAGCAGTACTTC. Its protein is CATSREGGSSYEQYF.

The rearrangement links TRBV5-6 to TRBJ2-1, with D uncertain. V was shortened by 3 bases and J by 2 bases, with 9 bases between the two germline ends. Germline loops: CDR1 SGHDT, CDR2 YYEEEE. CDR3 length: 14 amino acids. The CDR3 reads CASSSRGTYNEQFF. In nucleotides, the CDR3 is TGTGCCAGCAGCTCCCGCGGTACCTACAATGAGCAGTTCTTC.

The CDR3 DNA reads TGTGCCAGTAGTATAAAGACTAGCGCCCGCCCCGGGGAGCTGTTTTTT. Amino acid sequence: CASSIKTSARPGELFF. The chain combines TRBV19 with TRBJ2-2, with TRBD2 identical over 8 bases. The CDR3 covers 16 residues. The V gene end was trimmed by 2 bases and the J gene end by 6 bases; junction bases not matched to a gene: 8. Germline-derived CDR1 and CDR2 are LNHDA and SQIVND (reference sequence).

The chain combines TRBV18 with TRBJ1-1; 8 bases align to TRBD1. This CDR3 is 13 amino acids long. CDR1 KGHSH and CDR2 LQKENI come from the germline V gene. J lost 5 bases, V lost 6 bases, and 5 bases had no gene match. CDR3 protein: CASSQQGATEAFF. The CDR3 nucleotides are TGTGCCAGCTCGCAGCAGGGGGCTACTGAAGCTTTCTTT. The full variable domain, in which reference TRBV18 and TRBJ1-1 provide the parts outside the CDR3, is NAGVMQNPRHLVRRRGQEARLRCSPMKGHSHVYWYRQLPEEGLKFMVYLQKENIIDESGMPKERFSAEFPKEGPSILRIQQVVRGDSAAYFCASSQQGATEAFFGQGTRLTVV.

The chain carries TRBV5-1 and TRBJ1-2, with D possibly being TRBD1 (6 bases). The CDR3 has 15 amino acids. Trimming pared 0 bases from V and 2 bases from J, leaving 11 bases between. Germline CDR1 SGHRS, CDR2 YFSETQ. CDR3 sequence (DNA): TGCGCCAGCAGCTTGGCGACAGGACCGAACTATGGCTACACCTTC. This codes for CASSLATGPNYGYTF. Together with reference TRBV5-1 and TRBJ1-2, the CDR3 gives the full variable domain: KAGVTQTPRYLIKTRGQQVTLSCSPISGHRSVSWYQQTPGQGLQFLFEYFSETQRNKGNFPGRFSGRQFSNSRSEMNVSTLELGDSALYLCASSLATGPNYGYTFGSGTRLTVV.

This chain connects TRBV4-3 to TRBJ2-2; a possible D gene is TRBD1 (6 bases). The V end was cut by 5 bases, the J end by 7 bases, with 14 bases between. This CDR3 has 14 residues. CDR1 is LGHNA and CDR2 is YSLEER in the germline V gene. The CDR3 is CASSFVGAVGELFF. The CDR3 region has the DNA TGCGCCAGCAGCTTTGTGGGGGCGGTCGGGGAGCTGTTTTTT.

The chain couples TRBV21-1 to TRBJ2-1; TRBD2 is taken as the D call from the table, unchecked against the DNA. TRBV21-1 is shown as a pseudogene. The length of the CDR3 is 15 residues. The CDR3: CASSRTRGESTKQFF. In DNA, the CDR3 is TGTGCCAGCAGCAGAACCCGGGGGGAGTCGACGAAGCAGTTCTTC.

V is TRBV2 and J is TRBJ2-5; a weak D match, TRBD2 (5 bases). V lost 4 bases and J lost 0, with 9 bases in between. Germline lookup yields CDR1 SNHLY and CDR2 FYNNEI. This CDR3 has 14 residues. The CDR3 DNA is TGTGCCAGCAGTGGAGGGCGGTACCAAGAGACCCAGTACTTC. It specifies CASSGGRYQETQYF.

The chain has TRBV18 and TRBJ2-3; tentative D call: TRBD2 (6 bases). Germline V gene sequence: CDR1 KGHSH, CDR2 LQKENI. This CDR3 has 16 residues. V lost 0 bases to trimming and J lost 2 bases, with 12 bases between them. The CDR3 DNA sequence: TGTGCCAGCTCACCACCCCCGGGGGTGATCACAGATACGCAGTATTTT. This gives the protein CASSPPPGVITDTQYF. The full variable domain, rest sourced from reference TRBV18 and TRBJ2-3, is NAGVMQNPRHLVRRRGQEARLRCSPMKGHSHVYWYRQLPEEGLKFMVYLQKENIIDESGMPKERFSAEFPKEGPSILRIQQVVRGDSAAYFCASSPPPGVITDTQYFGPGTRLTVL.

The chain joins TRBV6-5 to TRBJ1-3; tentative D call: TRBD1 (6 bases). Germline V lookup: CDR1 MNHEY, CDR2 SVGAGI. V was trimmed by 4 bases and J by 2 bases, leaving 9 bases between them. CDR3 length equals 14 residues. CDR3 sequence: CASSLRQAGNTIYF. The CDR3 region has the DNA TGTGCCAGCAGTTTACGACAGGCTGGAAACACCATATATTTT.

The chain couples TRBV9 to TRBJ1-3, with 8 bases identical to TRBD1. Germline CDR1 and CDR2: SGDLS and YYNGEE. After removal of 3 bases from V and 4 bases from J, the junction contained 3 bases not matched to a gene. The CDR3 consists of 14 residues. DNA of the CDR3: TGTGCCAGCAGCGCCAGGGGGCTAGGAAACACCATATATTTT. Translating it yields CASSARGLGNTIYF.

This clone was detected once. The chain has TRBV2 and TRBJ2-5; D is possibly TRBD2 (6 bases). Germline assignment: CDR1 SNHLY and CDR2 FYNNEI. The V gene lost 10 bases and the J gene lost 5 bases, with 14 bases spanning the gap. The CDR3 is 12 residues long. The chain's CDR3 is CATTPGRETQYF. As DNA, the CDR3 is TGTGCCACCACCCCGGGGAGGGAGACCCAGTACTTC.

The chain joins TRBV7-7 to TRBJ2-3; 8 positions match TRBD1. CDR3 length equals 15 residues. CDR1 is SSHAT, CDR2 FNYEAQ, per germline (reference sequence). V shed 6 bases and J 4 bases; nucleotides not matched to a gene: 9. The CDR3 protein is CASSSGQGRSDTQYF. The CDR3, as DNA: TGTGCCAGCAGTTCCGGACAGGGCCGCTCAGATACGCAGTATTTT.